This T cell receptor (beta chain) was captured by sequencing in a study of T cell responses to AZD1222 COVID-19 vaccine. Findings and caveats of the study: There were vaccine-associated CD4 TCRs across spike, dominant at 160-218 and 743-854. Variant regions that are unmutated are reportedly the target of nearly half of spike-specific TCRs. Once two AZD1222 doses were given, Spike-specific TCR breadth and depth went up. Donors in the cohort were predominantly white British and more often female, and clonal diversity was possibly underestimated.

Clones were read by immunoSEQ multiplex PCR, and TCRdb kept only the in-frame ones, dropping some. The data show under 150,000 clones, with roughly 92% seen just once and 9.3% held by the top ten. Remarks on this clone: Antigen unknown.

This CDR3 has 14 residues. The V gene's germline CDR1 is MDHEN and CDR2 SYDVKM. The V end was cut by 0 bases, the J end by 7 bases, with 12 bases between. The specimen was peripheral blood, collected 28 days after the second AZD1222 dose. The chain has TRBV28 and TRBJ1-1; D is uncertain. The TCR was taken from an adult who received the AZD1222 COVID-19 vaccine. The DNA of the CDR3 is TGTGCCAGCAGTTTATGGCGGGTCCCCCTTGAAGCTTTCTTT. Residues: CASSLWRVPLEAFF.